The 29 T cell receptor beta chains listed next were all sequenced from one sample in a study of blood T cell repertoires in COVID-19. Assay used: immunoSEQ multiplex PCR; TCRdb lists only in-frame clones, some missing. The sample includes roughly 70,000 clones, around nine tenths of them seen just once. Sequenced material: peripheral blood. These receptors all come from a man between 60 and 75 years old with acute or convalescent COVID-19.

For this clone: At the DNA level, this CDR3 is encoded by other sequences in the same sample as well. The chain employs TRBV19 and TRBJ1-5; D is undetermined. The CDR3 loop spans 13 amino acids. CDR1 is LNHDA and CDR2 is SQIVND in the germline V gene (reference sequence). V gave up 3 bases and J gave up 6 bases, with 9 bases separating them. The CDR3 loop reads CASSIGSGQPQHF. CDR3 nucleotide sequence: TGTGCCAGTAGTATCGGGTCGGGTCAGCCCCAGCATTTT.

CDR3 residues: CASSKPLDYEQYF. The CDR3 DNA sequence: TGTGCCAGCAGCAAACCCCTAGACTACGAGCAGTACTTC. The V gene is TRBV7-9, the J gene TRBJ2-7, with no clear D. V was shortened by 5 bases and J by 3 bases, with 11 bases between the two germline ends. The CDR3 consists of 13 residues. CDR1 and CDR2 (germline): SEHNR, FQNEAQ (reference sequence).

A single count supports this clone. This sequence joins TRBV18 and TRBJ1-5; tentatively, D is TRBD1 (6 bases). V lost 6 bases, J lost 5 bases, and 14 bases lay in between. The CDR3 covers 14 residues. From germline, CDR1 is KGHSH and CDR2 LQKENI. CDR3 DNA: TGTGCCAGCTCCTCCGGGACAAAGGATCAGCCCCAGCATTTT. As protein: CASSSGTKDQPQHF.

This clone was picked up many times. The chain couples TRBV5-6 to TRBJ1-5; the D gene is possibly TRBD1 (5 bases). The germline V gene has CDR1 SGHDT and CDR2 YYEEEE. The CDR3 runs to 15 residues. V lost 4 bases, J lost 0 bases, and 11 bases lay in between. The CDR3 DNA sequence: TGTGCCAGCAGCGTTCGACAGACTAGCAATCAGCCCCAGCATTTT. It specifies CASSVRQTSNQPQHF.

This chain links TRBV7-3 with TRBJ2-7; D possibly corresponds to TRBD2 (6 bases). The CDR3 is made up of 13 amino acids. V shed 3 bases and J shed 2 bases, with 8 bases lying between them. Germline CDR1 is SGHTA and CDR2 is FQGTGA. This CDR3 reads CASSFGGAYEQYF. The CDR3 nucleotides are TGTGCCAGCAGCTTCGGAGGGGCCTACGAGCAGTACTTC.

The chain couples TRBV19 to TRBJ2-2; perhaps TRBD1 as D (7 bases). This CDR3 comprises 16 residues. From germline, CDR1 is LNHDA and CDR2 SQIVND (reference sequence). Between the trimmed V and J ends, which lost 5 bases and 5 bases, there was a span of 18 bases. In DNA form, the CDR3 reads TGTGCCAGTAGTCTCGACAGGGCCGGGGGAACCGGGGAGCTGTTTTTT. It translates to CASSLDRAGGTGELFF.

The CDR3 loop reads CASSKPGLSGNTIYF. The CDR3 nucleotides read TGTGCCAGCAGCAAACCAGGGCTCTCTGGAAACACCATATATTTT. The rearrangement links TRBV21-1 to TRBJ1-3; TRBD1, the table's D call, was not compared with the DNA. TRBV21-1 is a pseudogene segment. The CDR3 extends over 15 amino acids.

The chain joins TRBV6-1 to TRBJ1-5; tentative D call: TRBD1 (6 bases). The germline V and J ends were trimmed by 3 bases and 2 bases, with 14 bases remaining between them. This CDR3 spans 16 amino acids. Germline V gene sequence: CDR1 MNHNS, CDR2 SASEGT. DNA for the CDR3: TGTGCCAGCAGTGATCCGGGGGGCTGGGGCAATCAGCCCCAGCATTTT. It encodes CASSDPGGWGNQPQHF.

This chain links TRBV5-3 with TRBJ1-2, with D perhaps TRBD1 (6 bases). TRBV5-3 counts as an open reading frame of uncertain function. The CDR3 spans 13 residues. V lost 4 bases, J lost 6 bases, and 13 bases lay in between. As DNA, the CDR3 is TGTGCCAGAAGCCGAAAACAGGGCCATGGCTACACCTTC. This codes for CARSRKQGHGYTF.

The chain recombines TRBV19 with TRBJ2-4, with 7 nucleotides matching TRBD2. The CDR3 is 17 residues long. V was pared by 5 bases and J by 0 bases, with 10 bases of the junction left unmatched. Germline values: CDR1 LNHDA, CDR2 SQIVND (reference sequence). CDR3: CASSGGVSLLAKNIQYF. Written as DNA, the CDR3 is TGTGCCAGTAGTGGGGGGGTCTCTCTGTTAGCCAAAAACATTCAGTACTTC.

The CDR3, as DNA: TGTGCCAGCAGCCCAGAAGCGAGCTCCTACGAGCAGTACTTC. Protein product: CASSPEASSYEQYF. The V and J genes are TRBV7-6 and TRBJ2-7, with no clear D. CDR1 is SGHVS and CDR2 is FNYEAQ in the germline V gene. The CDR3 loop spans 14 amino acids. The V and J ends lost 5 bases and 0 bases respectively, with 11 bases between them.

The chain combines TRBV7-9 with TRBJ2-3; TRBD1 is a possible D gene (6 bases). The V gene lost 1 base and the J gene lost 3 bases, with 8 bases spanning the gap. The germline CDR1 and CDR2 sequences are SEHNR and FQNEAQ (reference sequence). CDR3 length: 14 residues. The CDR3 spells CASSLEGETDTQYF. In DNA form, the CDR3 reads TGTGCCAGCAGCTTAGAGGGGGAAACAGATACGCAGTATTTT.

The sample holds a few counts of this clone. V and J are TRBV10-3 and TRBJ2-1, with D maybe TRBD1 (6 bases). This CDR3 region has 14 residues. Trimming took off 8 bases at V and 10 bases at J, with 21 bases between the two ends. CDR1 is ENHRY and CDR2 is SYGVKD in the germline V gene. CDR3 sequence (DNA): TGTGCCATCTGCCGCGGCGGTAAGGGGGAAGAGCAGTTCTTC. Its translation is CAICRGGKGEEQFF.

The rearrangement joins TRBV7-6 to TRBJ2-7, with 12 bases fitting TRBD1. After removal of 3 bases from V and 3 bases from J, the junction contained 15 bases not matched to a gene. There are 19 residues in the CDR3. Germline V gene lookup returns CDR1 SGHVS and CDR2 FNYEAQ. CDR3 in amino acids: CASSFGTGGRTVTDYEQYF. CDR3 coding DNA: TGTGCCAGCAGCTTCGGGACAGGGGGCCGGACCGTCACCGACTACGAGCAGTACTTC. Drawing the rest from reference TRBV7-6 and TRBJ2-7, the complete variable domain is GAGVSQSPRYKVTKRGQDVALRCDPISGHVSLYWYRQALGQGPEFLTYFNYEAQQDKSGLPNDRFSAERPEGSISTLTIQRTEQRDSAMYRCASSFGTGGRTVTDYEQYFGPGTRLTVT.

The genes are TRBV6-2 or TRBV6-3 and TRBJ2-3, with a weak D call TRBD1 (5 bases). Trimming stripped 6 bases from V and 6 bases from J, with 13 bases between. CDR1 MNHEY and CDR2 SVGEGT come from the germline V gene. There are 13 residues in the CDR3. The CDR3 sequence is CASRYTGLDTQYF. The CDR3 coding sequence is TGTGCCAGCAGGTACACAGGTTTGGATACGCAGTATTTT.

The chain couples TRBV2 to TRBJ2-5, with D perhaps TRBD2 (6 bases). Germline V gene sequence: CDR1 SNHLY, CDR2 FYNNEI. Trimming cost V 4 bases and J 7 bases, with 19 bases left between them. This CDR3 has 15 amino acids. This CDR3 reads CASSVTGTPPGTQYF. DNA of the CDR3: TGTGCCAGCAGTGTAACCGGGACTCCCCCCGGGACCCAGTACTTC.

The chain links TRBV27 to TRBJ1-1; no reliable D call. V was shortened by 4 bases and J by 0 bases, with 12 bases between the two germline ends. This CDR3 spans 15 amino acids. Germline CDR1 is MNHEY and CDR2 is SMNVEV (reference sequence). In DNA form, the CDR3 reads TGTGCCAGCAGTTCGAGGCGGCGGTTGAACACTGAAGCTTTCTTT. Its protein product is CASSSRRRLNTEAFF.

The chain combines TRBV29-1 with TRBJ1-1; D is undetermined. The CDR3 sequence is 13 residues long. The ends were cut back, 4 bases at V and 1 base at J, with 10 bases in the middle. Germline V gives CDR1 SQVTM, CDR2 ANQGSEA. The CDR3 protein is CSVGEGGNTEAFF. CDR3 in DNA: TGCAGCGTTGGCGAGGGTGGGAACACTGAAGCTTTCTTT.

V gene TRBV10-3 combines with J gene TRBJ1-5; D remains ambiguous. The V end was cut by 4 bases, the J end by 10 bases, with 14 bases between. Germline-derived CDR1 and CDR2 are ENHRY and SYGVKD. The CDR3 loop spans 13 amino acids. The CDR3 reads CAISVAAEGPQHF. CDR3 DNA: TGTGCCATCAGTGTTGCAGCGGAAGGACCCCAGCATTTT.

This chain uses TRBV3-1 (or the pseudogene TRBV3-2) with TRBJ1-1; perhaps TRBD1 as D (6 bases). Germline CDR1 and CDR2: LGHDT and YNNKEL (reference sequence). The CDR3 is 15 amino acids. Trimming shortened V by 7 bases and J by 1 base, and 16 bases separated the two germline ends. In nucleotides, the CDR3 is TGTGCCAGCACCGACCTGGGGGCTGGGAACACTGAAGCTTTCTTT. Its translation is CASTDLGAGNTEAFF.

The V and J genes are TRBV6-5 and TRBJ2-7; D uncertain. Trimming stripped 4 bases from V and 1 base from J, with 8 bases between. CDR3 size: 13 residues. CDR1 MNHEY and CDR2 SVGAGI come from the germline V gene. The CDR3: CASSFTVSYEQYF. DNA for the CDR3: TGTGCCAGCAGTTTCACAGTTTCCTACGAGCAGTACTTC.

This sequence joins TRBV18 and TRBJ1-1, with TRBD1 matching 12 bases. The CDR3 runs to 19 residues. V gave up 5 bases and J gave up 3 bases; unmatched junction bases: 16. From germline, CDR1 is KGHSH and CDR2 LQKENI. The CDR3 DNA sequence: TGTGCCAGCTCAGATCCGGGACAGGGGGCTTTCGTGCGTGACACTGAAGCTTTCTTT. Its protein product is CASSDPGQGAFVRDTEAFF.

The chain uses TRBV7-9 and TRBJ2-3; unclear D gene. CDR1 is SEHNR, CDR2 FQNEAQ, per germline (reference sequence). This CDR3 contains 12 residues. Trimming removed 5 bases from V and 4 bases from J, with 7 bases in between. For the CDR3, the DNA is TGTGCCAGCAGCATCTCAGCAGATACGCAGTATTTT. Encoded protein: CASSISADTQYF.

This clone was detected once. The chain employs TRBV10-3 and TRBJ2-6; TRBD1 might be the D (6 bases). The germline V gene has CDR1 ENHRY and CDR2 SYGVKD. CDR3 length: 17 residues. Trimming shortened V by 10 bases and J by 0 bases, and 19 bases separated the two germline ends. The CDR3 reads CATYEADSLSGANVLTF. The CDR3 DNA reads as TGTGCCACATACGAGGCGGACAGCCTCTCTGGGGCCAACGTCCTGACTTTC.

The genes are TRBV5-4 and TRBJ1-2, with 8 nucleotides matching TRBD1. The CDR3 has 14 amino acids. Germline-derived CDR1 and CDR2 are SGHNT and YYREEE (reference sequence). J was trimmed by 7 bases and V by 4 bases; bases with no gene match: 9. DNA of the CDR3: TGTGCCAGCAGCCTAAGACAGGGGTTAAGTGGCTACACCTTC. Translation gives CASSLRQGLSGYTF.

This chain connects TRBV5-1 to TRBJ1-1, with TRBD1 matching over 9 bases. Per germline, CDR1 SGHRS and CDR2 YFSETQ. This CDR3 is 14 amino acids long. Losses at the gene ends were 0 bases for V and 8 bases for J; bases not matched to a gene: 5. CDR3 region: CASSLETGGGEAFF. For the CDR3, the DNA is TGCGCCAGCAGCTTGGAGACAGGGGGAGGGGAAGCTTTCTTT.

The chain recombines TRBV5-1 with TRBJ2-1; weak D call: TRBD2 (5 bases). The CDR3 is made up of 15 amino acids. V lost 0 bases to trimming and J lost 6 bases, with 13 bases between them. In germline, CDR1 is SGHRS, CDR2 YFSETQ. Here the CDR3 DNA reads TGCGCCAGCAGCTTGGAAGGACTGTCCGTCAATGAGCAGTTCTTC. Protein product: CASSLEGLSVNEQFF.

This clone has just one count. The V call is TRBV7-9, the J call TRBJ1-4; D is unclear. This CDR3 spans 15 amino acids. Germline V lookup: CDR1 SEHNR, CDR2 FQNEAQ (reference sequence). Trimming removed 1 base from V and 5 bases from J, with 11 bases in between. CDR3 nucleotide sequence: TGTGCCAGCAGCTTAGAACGGACGGGGAATGAAAAACTGTTTTTT. It is translated as CASSLERTGNEKLFF.

This chain joins TRBV3-1 (or the pseudogene TRBV3-2) and TRBJ2-7; possibly TRBD2 for D (6 bases). The CDR3 runs 15 residues. Germline values: CDR1 LGHDT, CDR2 YNNKEL (reference sequence). V lost 2 bases and J lost 2, with 13 bases in between. CDR3 sequence reads: CASSQHPGLTYEQYF. The CDR3 nucleotides are TGTGCCAGCAGCCAACATCCGGGACTTACCTACGAGCAGTACTTC.